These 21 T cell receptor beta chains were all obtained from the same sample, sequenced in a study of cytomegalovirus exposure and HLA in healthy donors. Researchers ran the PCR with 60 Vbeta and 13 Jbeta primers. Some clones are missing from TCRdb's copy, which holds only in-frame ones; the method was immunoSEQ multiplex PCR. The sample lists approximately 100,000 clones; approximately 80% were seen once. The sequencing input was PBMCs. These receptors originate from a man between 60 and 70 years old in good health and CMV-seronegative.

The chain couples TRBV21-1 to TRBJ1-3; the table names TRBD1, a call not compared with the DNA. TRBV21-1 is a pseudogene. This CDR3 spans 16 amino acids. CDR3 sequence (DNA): TGTGCCAGCAGCAAACTCCCGGACAGTTCTGGAAACACCATATATTTT. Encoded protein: CASSKLPDSSGNTIYF.

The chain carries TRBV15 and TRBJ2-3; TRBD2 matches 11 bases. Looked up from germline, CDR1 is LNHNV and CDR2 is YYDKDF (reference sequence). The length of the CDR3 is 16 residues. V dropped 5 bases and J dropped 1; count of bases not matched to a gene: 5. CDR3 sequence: CATSVGGLAGTDTQYF. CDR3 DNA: TGTGCCACCAGCGTCGGGGGACTAGCGGGCACAGATACGCAGTATTTT.

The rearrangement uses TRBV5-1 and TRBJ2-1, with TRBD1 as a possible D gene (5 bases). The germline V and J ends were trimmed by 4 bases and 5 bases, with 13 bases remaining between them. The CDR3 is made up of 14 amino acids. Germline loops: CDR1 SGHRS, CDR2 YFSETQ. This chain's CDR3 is CASSPGGAHNEQFF. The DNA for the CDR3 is TGCGCCAGCAGCCCTGGTGGGGCGCACAATGAGCAGTTCTTC.

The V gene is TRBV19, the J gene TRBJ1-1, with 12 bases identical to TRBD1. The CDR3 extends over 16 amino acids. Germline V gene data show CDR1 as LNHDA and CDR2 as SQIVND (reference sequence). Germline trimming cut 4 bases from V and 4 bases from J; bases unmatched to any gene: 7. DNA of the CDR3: TGTGCCAGTAGTAGTTGGGACAGGGGGCCCGTCACTGAAGCTTTCTTT. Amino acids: CASSSWDRGPVTEAFF.

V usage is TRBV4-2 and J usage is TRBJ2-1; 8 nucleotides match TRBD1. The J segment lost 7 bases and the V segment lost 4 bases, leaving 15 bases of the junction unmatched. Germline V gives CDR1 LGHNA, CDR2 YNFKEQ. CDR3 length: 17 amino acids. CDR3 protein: CASSLEIGQGGDNEQFF. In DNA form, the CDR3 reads TGTGCCAGCAGCCTTGAAATTGGACAGGGCGGAGATAATGAGCAGTTCTTC.

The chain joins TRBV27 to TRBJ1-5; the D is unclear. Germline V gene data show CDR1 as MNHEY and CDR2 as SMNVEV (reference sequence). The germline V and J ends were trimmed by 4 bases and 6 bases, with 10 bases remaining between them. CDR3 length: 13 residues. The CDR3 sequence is CASSSNRGQPQHF. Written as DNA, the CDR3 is TGTGCCAGCAGTTCCAATAGAGGTCAGCCCCAGCATTTT.

CDR3 DNA sequence: TGTGCCAGCAGCTCGACTAGCGGGGGGCGGAATGAGCAGTTCTTC. Translated, it gives CASSSTSGGRNEQFF. The rearrangement links TRBV7-3 to TRBJ2-1, with 13 bases identical to TRBD2. The V gene end was trimmed by 4 bases and the J gene end by 7 bases; junction bases not matched to a gene: 4. The CDR3 is 15 amino acids. Germline loops: CDR1 SGHTA, CDR2 FQGTGA. Combining the CDR3 with reference TRBV7-3 and TRBJ2-1 gives the whole variable domain GAGVSQTPSNKVTEKGKYVELRCDPISGHTALYWYRQSLGQGPEFLIYFQGTGAADDSGLPNDRFFAVRPEGSVSTLKIQRTERGDSAVYLCASSSTSGGRNEQFFGPGTRLTVL.

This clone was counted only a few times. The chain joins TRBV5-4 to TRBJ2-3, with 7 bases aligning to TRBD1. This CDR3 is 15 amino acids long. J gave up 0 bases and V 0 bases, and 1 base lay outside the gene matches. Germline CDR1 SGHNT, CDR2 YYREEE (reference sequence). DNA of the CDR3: TGTGCCAGCAGCTTGGAACAGGGGAGCACAGATACGCAGTATTTT. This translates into CASSLEQGSTDTQYF.

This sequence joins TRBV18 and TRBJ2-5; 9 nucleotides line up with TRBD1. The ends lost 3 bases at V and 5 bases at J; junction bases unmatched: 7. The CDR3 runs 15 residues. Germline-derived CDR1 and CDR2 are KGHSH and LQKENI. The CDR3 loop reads CASSPGQGVRETQYF. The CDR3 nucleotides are TGTGCCAGCTCACCGGGACAGGGTGTTCGGGAGACCCAGTACTTC.

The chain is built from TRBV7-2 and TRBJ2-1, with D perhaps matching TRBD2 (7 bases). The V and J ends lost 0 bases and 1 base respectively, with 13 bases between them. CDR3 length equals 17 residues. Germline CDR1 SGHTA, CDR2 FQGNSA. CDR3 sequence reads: CASSLAQGRGSYNEQFF. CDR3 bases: TGTGCCAGCAGCTTAGCGCAGGGGAGGGGTTCCTACAATGAGCAGTTCTTC.

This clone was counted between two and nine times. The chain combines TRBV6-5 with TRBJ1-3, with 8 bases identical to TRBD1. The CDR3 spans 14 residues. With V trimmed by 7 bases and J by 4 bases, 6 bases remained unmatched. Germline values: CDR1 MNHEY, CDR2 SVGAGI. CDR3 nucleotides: TGTGCCAGCATCGGGCGGGACAGGGGAAACACCATATATTTT. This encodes CASIGRDRGNTIYF.

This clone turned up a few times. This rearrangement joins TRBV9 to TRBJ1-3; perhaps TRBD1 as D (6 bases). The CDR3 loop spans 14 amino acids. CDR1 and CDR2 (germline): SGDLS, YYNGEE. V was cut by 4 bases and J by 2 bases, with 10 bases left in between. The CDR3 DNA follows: TGTGCCAGCAGCCCCCGGACAGCTGGAAACACCATATATTTT. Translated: CASSPRTAGNTIYF.

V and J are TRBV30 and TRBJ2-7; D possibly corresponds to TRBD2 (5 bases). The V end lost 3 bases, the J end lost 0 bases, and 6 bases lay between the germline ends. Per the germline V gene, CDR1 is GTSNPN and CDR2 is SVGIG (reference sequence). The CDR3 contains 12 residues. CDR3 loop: CAWRGGSYEQYF. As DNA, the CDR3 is TGTGCCTGGAGAGGAGGCTCCTACGAGCAGTACTTC.

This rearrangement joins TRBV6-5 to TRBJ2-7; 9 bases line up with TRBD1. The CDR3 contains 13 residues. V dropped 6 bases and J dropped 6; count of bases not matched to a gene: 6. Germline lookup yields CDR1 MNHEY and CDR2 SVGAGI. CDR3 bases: TGTGCCAGCAGGGGGACAGGGTCTATCGAGCAGTACGTC. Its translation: CASRGTGSIEQYV.

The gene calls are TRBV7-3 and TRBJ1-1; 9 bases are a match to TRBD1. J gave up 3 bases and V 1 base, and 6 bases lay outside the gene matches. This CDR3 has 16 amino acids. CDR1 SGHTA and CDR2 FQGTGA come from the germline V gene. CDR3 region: CASSLNPQGAHTEAFF. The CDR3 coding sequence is TGTGCCAGCAGCTTAAACCCACAGGGGGCGCACACTGAAGCTTTCTTT.

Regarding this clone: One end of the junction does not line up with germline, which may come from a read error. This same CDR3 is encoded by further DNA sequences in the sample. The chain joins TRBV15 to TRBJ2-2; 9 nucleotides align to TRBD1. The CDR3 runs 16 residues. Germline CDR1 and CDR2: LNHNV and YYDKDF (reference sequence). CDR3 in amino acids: CATRRGGTGFTGELFF. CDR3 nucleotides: TGTGCTACCAGAAGGGGCGGGACAGGGTTCACCGGGGAGCTGTTTTTT.

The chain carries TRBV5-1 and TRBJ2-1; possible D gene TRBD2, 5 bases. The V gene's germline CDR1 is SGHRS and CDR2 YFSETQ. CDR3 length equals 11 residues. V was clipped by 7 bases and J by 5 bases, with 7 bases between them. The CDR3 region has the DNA TGCGCCAGCCGGGGTCACAATGAGCAGTTCTTC. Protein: CASRGHNEQFF.

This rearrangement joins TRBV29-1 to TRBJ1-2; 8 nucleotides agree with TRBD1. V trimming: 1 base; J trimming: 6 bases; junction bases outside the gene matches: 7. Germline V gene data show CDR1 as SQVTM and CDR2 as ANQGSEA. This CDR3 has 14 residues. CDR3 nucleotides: TGCAGCGTTGAAGCCGACAGGGGCGGGGATGGCTACACCTTC. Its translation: CSVEADRGGDGYTF.

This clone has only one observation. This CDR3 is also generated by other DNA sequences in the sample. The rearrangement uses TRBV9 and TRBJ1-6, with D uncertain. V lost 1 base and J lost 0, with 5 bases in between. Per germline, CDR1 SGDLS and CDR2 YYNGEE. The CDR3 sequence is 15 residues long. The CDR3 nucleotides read TGTGCCAGCAGCGTAAGGAGCTCCTATAATTCACCCCTCCACTTT. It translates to CASSVRSSYNSPLHF.

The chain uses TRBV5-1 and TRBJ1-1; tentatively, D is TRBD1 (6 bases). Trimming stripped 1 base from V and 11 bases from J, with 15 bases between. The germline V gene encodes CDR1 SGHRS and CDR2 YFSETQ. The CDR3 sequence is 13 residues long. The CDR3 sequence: CASSLTGKAVAFF. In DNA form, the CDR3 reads TGCGCCAGCAGCTTGACAGGGAAGGCTGTGGCTTTCTTT.

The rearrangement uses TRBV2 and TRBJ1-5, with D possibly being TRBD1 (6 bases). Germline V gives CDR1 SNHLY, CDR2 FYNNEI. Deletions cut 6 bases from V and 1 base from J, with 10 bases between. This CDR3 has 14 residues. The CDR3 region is CASRGGGSNQPQHF. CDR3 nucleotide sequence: TGTGCCAGCAGAGGGGGTGGGAGCAATCAGCCCCAGCATTTT. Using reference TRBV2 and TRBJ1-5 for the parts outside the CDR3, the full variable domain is EPEVTQTPSHQVTQMGQEVILRCVPISNHLYFYWYRQILGQKVEFLVSFYNNEISEKSEIFDDQFSVERPDGSNFTLKIRSTKLEDSAMYFCASRGGGSNQPQHFGDGTRLSIL.